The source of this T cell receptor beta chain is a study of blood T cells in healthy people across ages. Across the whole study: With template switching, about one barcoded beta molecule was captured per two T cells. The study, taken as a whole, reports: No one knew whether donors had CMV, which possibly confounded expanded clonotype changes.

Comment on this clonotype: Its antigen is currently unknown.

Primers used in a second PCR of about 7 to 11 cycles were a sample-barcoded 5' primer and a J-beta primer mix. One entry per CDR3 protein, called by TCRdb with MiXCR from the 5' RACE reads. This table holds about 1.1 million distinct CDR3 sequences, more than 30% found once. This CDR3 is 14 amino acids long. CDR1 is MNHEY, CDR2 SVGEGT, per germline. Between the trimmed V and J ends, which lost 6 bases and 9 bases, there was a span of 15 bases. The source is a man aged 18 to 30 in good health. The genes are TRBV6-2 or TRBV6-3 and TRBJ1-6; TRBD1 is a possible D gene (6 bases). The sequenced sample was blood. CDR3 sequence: CASSPGTIGSPLHF. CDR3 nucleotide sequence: TGTGCCAGCAGCCCCGGGACAATAGGTTCACCCCTCCACTTT.